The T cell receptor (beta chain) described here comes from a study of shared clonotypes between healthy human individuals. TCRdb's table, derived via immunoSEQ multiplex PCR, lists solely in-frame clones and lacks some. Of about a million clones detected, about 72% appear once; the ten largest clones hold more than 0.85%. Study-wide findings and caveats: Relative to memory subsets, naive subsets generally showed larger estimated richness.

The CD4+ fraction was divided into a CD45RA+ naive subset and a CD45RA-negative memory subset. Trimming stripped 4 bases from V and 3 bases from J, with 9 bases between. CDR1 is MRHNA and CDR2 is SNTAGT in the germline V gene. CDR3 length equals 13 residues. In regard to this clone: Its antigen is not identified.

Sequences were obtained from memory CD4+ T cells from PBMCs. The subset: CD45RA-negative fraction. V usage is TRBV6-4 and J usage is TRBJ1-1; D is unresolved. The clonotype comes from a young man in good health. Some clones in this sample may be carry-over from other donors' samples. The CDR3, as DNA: TGTGCCAGCAGTGTCGAAGACGACACTGAAGCTTTCTTT. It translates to CASSVEDDTEAFF.